This T cell receptor (beta chain) was profiled in a study of PD-L1 blockade in urothelial cancer. Measured with immunoSEQ multiplex PCR; TCRdb has only the in-frame clones, and not every one. The table includes more than 75,000 clones, around nine tenths detected once. This TCR came from a man aged 60-69 years with urothelial cancer. The input for sequencing was PBMCs, taken around atezolizumab (anti-PD-L1) treatment.

The DNA of the CDR3 is TGCGCCAGCAGCCAAGATTCGAGTCGGGGGGCTAGCTCCTACGAGCAGTACTTC. Translation: CASSQDSSRGASSYEQYF. The V gene is TRBV4-1, the J gene TRBJ2-7, with D perhaps TRBD2 (7 bases). The V gene lost 0 bases and the J gene lost 0 bases, with 18 bases spanning the gap. The CDR3 is 18 amino acids. Germline CDR1 and CDR2: MGHRA and YSYEKL.